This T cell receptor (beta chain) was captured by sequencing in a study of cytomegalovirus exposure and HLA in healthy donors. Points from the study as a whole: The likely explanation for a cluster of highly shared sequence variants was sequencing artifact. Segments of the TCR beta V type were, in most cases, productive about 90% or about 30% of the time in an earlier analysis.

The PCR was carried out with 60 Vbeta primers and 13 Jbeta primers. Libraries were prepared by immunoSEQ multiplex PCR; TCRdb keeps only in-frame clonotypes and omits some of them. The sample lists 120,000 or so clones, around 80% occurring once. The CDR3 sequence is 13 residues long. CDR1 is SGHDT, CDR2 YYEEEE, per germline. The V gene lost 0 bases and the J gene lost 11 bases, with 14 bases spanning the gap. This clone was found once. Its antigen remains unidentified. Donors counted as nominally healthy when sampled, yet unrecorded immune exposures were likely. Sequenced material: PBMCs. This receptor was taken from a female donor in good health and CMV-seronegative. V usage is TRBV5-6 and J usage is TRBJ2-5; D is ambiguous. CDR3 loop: CASSLDPRVEQYF. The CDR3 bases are TGTGCCAGCAGCTTGGACCCCCGAGTGGAGCAGTACTTC.